A selection of T cell receptor beta chains follows, all from one sample in a study of regulatory T cells in long-lasting Graves disease. TCRdb reprocessed the multiplex PCR reads with MiXCR, giving one entry per CDR3 protein. The sample holds hundreds of thousands of distinct CDR3 sequences, approximately 15% seen once. This sample was also put to use in a study of T cells in Graves' hyperthyroidism and ophthalmopathy.

The source was peripheral blood mononuclear cells (PBMCs), collected at new diagnosis, from a patient treated with antithyroid drugs. Source of these receptors: a woman in her twenties or thirties with Graves disease. The CDR3 runs from the conserved cysteine through the conserved F or W. A D gene is named only where the DNA matches it firmly. Clone size appears in some rows only: once, few, many, or a class for an expanded clone.

D gene: -; J gene: TRBJ1-1; V gene: TRBV4-1; clone size: -; CDR3 protein: CASSPYSDGGTEAFF; CDR3 DNA: TGCGCCAGCAGCCCGTACAGCGACGGGGGCACTGAAGCTTTCTTT
D gene: TRBD1; J gene: TRBJ2-7; V gene: TRBV6-5; clone size: few; CDR3 protein: CASSSPTGAVYEQYF; CDR3 DNA: TGTGCCAGCAGTTCCCCGACAGGGGCGGTGTACGAGCAGTACTTC
D gene: TRBD1; J gene: TRBJ2-3; V gene: TRBV7-2; clone size: many; CDR3 protein: CASKAQGGTDTQYF; CDR3 DNA: TGTGCCAGCAAAGCACAGGGGGGAACAGATACGCAGTATTTT
D gene: TRBD2; J gene: TRBJ2-1; V gene: TRBV10-2; clone size: -; CDR3 protein: CASMYSGRNNEQFF; CDR3 DNA: TGCGCCAGCATGTACAGCGGGAGAAACAATGAGCAGTTCTTC
D gene: -; J gene: TRBJ1-2; V gene: TRBV18; clone size: -; CDR3 protein: CASSPEGSYYGYTF; CDR3 DNA: TGTGCCAGCTCACCAGAGGGATCCTACTATGGCTACACCTTC
D gene: -; J gene: TRBJ2-1; V gene: TRBV28; clone size: many; CDR3 protein: CASRVASGSFSSEFF; CDR3 DNA: -
D gene: -; J gene: TRBJ2-1; V gene: TRBV2; clone size: many; CDR3 protein: CASSEETGSVQLFF; CDR3 DNA: TGTGCCAGCAGTGAAGAGACAGGATCCGTGCAGTTGTTCTTC
D gene: TRBD2; J gene: TRBJ2-5; V gene: TRBV29-1; clone size: few; CDR3 protein: CSVEPSGPRQETQYF; CDR3 DNA: TGCAGCGTTGAACCTAGCGGCCCACGGCAAGAGACCCAGTACTTC
D gene: -; J gene: TRBJ1-1; V gene: TRBV7-2; clone size: many; CDR3 protein: CASSTPAVNTEAFF; CDR3 DNA: TGTGCCAGCAGCACCCCGGCAGTGAACACTGAAGCTTTCTTT
D gene: -; J gene: TRBJ1-4; V gene: TRBV27; clone size: few; CDR3 protein: CASSKKWQFNEKLFF; CDR3 DNA: TGTGCCAGCAGTAAGAAGTGGCAGTTTAATGAAAAACTGTTTTTT
D gene: -; J gene: TRBJ1-1; V gene: TRBV20-1; clone size: few; CDR3 protein: CEPGKGGLNTEAFF; CDR3 DNA: TGCGAACCCGGGAAGGGTGGACTAAACACTGAAGCTTTCTTT
D gene: TRBD2; J gene: TRBJ2-2; V gene: TRBV12-3/TRBV12-4; clone size: many; CDR3 protein: CASTTGSSGRGGELFF; CDR3 DNA: TGTGCCAGCACGACGGGGTCTAGCGGGAGGGGAGGGGAGCTGTTTTTT
D gene: -; J gene: TRBJ2-3; V gene: TRBV29-1; clone size: -; CDR3 protein: CSVEEDSPTDTQYF; CDR3 DNA: TGCAGCGTTGAGGAAGACAGCCCCACAGATACGCAGTATTTT
D gene: -; J gene: TRBJ2-7; V gene: TRBV6-2/TRBV6-3; clone size: many; CDR3 protein: CASSRGTLARGEQYF; CDR3 DNA: TGTGCCAGCAGTCGGGGGACATTGGCACGAGGGGAGCAGTACTTC
D gene: -; J gene: TRBJ2-5; V gene: TRBV2; clone size: once; CDR3 protein: CASSATGPIITTQYF; CDR3 DNA: TGTGCCAGCAGTGCAACGGGACCGATTATCACTACCCAGTACTTC
D gene: -; J gene: TRBJ2-7; V gene: TRBV7-9; clone size: few; CDR3 protein: CASSLTAGGGLSGGPYEQYF; CDR3 DNA: TGTGCCAGCAGCTTAACGGCTGGGGGCGGTTTATCAGGAGGCCCCTACGAGCAGTACTTC
D gene: TRBD2; J gene: TRBJ2-3; V gene: TRBV27; clone size: many; CDR3 protein: CASSLSLAGVLFSADTQYF; CDR3 DNA: TGTGCCAGCAGTTTATCACTAGCGGGAGTCTTGTTCAGCGCAGATACGCAGTATTTT